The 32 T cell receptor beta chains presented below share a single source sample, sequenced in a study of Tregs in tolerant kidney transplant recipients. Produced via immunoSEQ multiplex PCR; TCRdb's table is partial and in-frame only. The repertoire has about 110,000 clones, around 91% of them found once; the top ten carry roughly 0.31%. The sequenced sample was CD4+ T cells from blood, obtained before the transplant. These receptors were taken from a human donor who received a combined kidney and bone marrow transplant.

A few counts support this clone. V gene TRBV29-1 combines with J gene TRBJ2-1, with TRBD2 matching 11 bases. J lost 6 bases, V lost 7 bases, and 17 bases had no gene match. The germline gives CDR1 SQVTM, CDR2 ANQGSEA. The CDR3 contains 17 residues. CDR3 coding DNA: TGCAGCGGGGAGGGGACTAGCGGAGGGGTTCATCGCAATGAGCAGTTCTTC. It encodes CSGEGTSGGVHRNEQFF.

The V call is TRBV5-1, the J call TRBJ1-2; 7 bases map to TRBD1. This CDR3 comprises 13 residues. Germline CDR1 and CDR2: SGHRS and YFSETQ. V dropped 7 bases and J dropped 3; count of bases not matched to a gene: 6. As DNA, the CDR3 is TGCGCCAGCGCCTGGGGGACAGACTATGGCTACACCTTC. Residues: CASAWGTDYGYTF.

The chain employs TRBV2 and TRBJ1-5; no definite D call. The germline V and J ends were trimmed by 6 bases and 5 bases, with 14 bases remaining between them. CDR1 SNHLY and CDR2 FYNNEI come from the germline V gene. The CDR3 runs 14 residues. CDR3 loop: CASSATRLDQPQHF. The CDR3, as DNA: TGTGCCAGCAGCGCTACGAGGTTGGATCAGCCCCAGCATTTT.

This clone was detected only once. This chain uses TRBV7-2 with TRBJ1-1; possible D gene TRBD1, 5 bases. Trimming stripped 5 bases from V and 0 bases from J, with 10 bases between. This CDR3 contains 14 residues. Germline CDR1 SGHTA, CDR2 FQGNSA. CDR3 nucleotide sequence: TGTGCCAGCAGCCCAGGGTGGATGAACACTGAAGCTTTCTTT. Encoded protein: CASSPGWMNTEAFF.

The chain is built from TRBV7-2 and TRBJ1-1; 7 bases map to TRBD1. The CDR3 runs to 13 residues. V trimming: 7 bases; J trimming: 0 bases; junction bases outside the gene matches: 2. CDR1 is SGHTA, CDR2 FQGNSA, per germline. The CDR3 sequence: CASNTGVNTEAFF. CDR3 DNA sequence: TGTGCCAGCAACACAGGGGTGAACACTGAAGCTTTCTTT.

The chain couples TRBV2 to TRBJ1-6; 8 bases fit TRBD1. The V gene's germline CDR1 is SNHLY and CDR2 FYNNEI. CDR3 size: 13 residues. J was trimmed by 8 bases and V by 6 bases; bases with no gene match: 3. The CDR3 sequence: CASSGQGDSPLHF. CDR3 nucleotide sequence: TGTGCCAGCAGCGGACAGGGTGATTCACCCCTCCACTTT.

The CDR3 coding sequence is TGTGCCAGCAGCGTCCGGACAGCGAGCACAGATACGCAGTATTTT. Protein sequence: CASSVRTASTDTQYF. The V gene is TRBV9, the J gene TRBJ2-3, with D possibly matching TRBD1 (6 bases). The V and J ends lost 2 bases and 0 bases respectively, with 10 bases between them. CDR1 and CDR2 from the germline V gene are SGDLS and YYNGEE. CDR3 size: 15 residues.

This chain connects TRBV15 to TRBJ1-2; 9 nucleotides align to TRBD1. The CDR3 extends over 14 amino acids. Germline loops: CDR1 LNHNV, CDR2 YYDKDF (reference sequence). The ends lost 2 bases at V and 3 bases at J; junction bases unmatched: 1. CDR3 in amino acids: CATSRRDRDYGYTF. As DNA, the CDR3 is TGTGCCACCAGCAGACGGGACAGGGACTATGGCTACACCTTC.

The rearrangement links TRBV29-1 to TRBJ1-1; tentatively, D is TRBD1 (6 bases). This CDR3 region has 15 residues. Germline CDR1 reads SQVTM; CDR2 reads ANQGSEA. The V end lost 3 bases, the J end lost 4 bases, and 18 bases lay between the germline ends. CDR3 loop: CSVEDPQGPGTEAFF. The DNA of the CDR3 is TGCAGCGTTGAGGACCCTCAGGGGCCGGGCACTGAAGCTTTCTTT.

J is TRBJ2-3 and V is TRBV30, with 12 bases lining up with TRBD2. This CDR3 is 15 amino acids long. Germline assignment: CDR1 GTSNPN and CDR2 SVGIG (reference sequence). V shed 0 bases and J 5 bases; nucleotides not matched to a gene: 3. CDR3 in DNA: TGTGCCTGGAGTGTACCGGGACTAGCGGGAGATACGCAGTATTTT. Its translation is CAWSVPGLAGDTQYF.

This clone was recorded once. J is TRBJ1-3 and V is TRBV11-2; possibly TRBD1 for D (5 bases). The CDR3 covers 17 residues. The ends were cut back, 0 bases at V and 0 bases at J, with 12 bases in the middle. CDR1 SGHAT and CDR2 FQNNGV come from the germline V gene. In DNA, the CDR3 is TGTGCCAGCAGCTTAGAATTGGTGGGGGGCTCTGGAAACACCATATATTTT. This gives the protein CASSLELVGGSGNTIYF.

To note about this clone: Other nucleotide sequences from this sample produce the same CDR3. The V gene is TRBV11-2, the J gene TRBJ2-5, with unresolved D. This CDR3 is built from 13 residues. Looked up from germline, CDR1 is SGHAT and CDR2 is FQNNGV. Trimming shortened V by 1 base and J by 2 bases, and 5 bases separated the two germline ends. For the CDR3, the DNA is TGTGCCAGCAGCTTAGTCTCTCAAGAGACCCAGTACTTC. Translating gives CASSLVSQETQYF.

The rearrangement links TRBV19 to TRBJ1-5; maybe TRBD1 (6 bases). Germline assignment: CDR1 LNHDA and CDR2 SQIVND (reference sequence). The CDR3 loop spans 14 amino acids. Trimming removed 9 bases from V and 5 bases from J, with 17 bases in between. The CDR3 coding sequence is TGTGCCAGCTTAAGCCGGGACACTCATCAGCCCCAGCATTTT. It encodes CASLSRDTHQPQHF.

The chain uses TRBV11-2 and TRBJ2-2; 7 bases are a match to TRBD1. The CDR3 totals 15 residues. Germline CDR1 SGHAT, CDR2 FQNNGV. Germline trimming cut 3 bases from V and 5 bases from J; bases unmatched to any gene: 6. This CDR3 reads CASSLTGIRTGELFF. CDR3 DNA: TGTGCCAGCAGCTTGACAGGGATCCGGACCGGGGAGCTGTTTTTT.

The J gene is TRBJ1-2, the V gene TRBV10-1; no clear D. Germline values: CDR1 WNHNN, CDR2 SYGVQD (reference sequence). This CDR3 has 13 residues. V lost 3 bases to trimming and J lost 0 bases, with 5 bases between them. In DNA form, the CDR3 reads TGCGCCAGCAGTGATTCCACTAACTATGGCTACACCTTC. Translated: CASSDSTNYGYTF.

The CDR3 reads CASKRTGNQETQYF. CDR3 nucleotides: TGTGCCAGCAAGCGGACAGGAAACCAAGAGACCCAGTACTTC. V usage is TRBV6-1 and J usage is TRBJ2-5; 7 bases map to TRBD1. The CDR3 covers 14 residues. Germline trimming cut 7 bases from V and 0 bases from J; bases unmatched to any gene: 5. Germline lookup yields CDR1 MNHNS and CDR2 SASEGT.

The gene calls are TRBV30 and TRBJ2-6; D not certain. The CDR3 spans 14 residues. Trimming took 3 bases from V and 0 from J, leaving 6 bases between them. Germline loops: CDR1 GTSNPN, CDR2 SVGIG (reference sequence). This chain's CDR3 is CAWRRVSGANVLTF. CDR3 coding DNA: TGTGCCTGGAGACGGGTCTCTGGGGCCAACGTCCTGACTTTC.

CDR3 in DNA: TGTGCCAGCTTGGGACTCCGCTCCTACGAGCAGTACTTC. Its protein product is CASLGLRSYEQYF. The chain is built from TRBV28 and TRBJ2-7, with D maybe TRBD2 (6 bases). Per germline, CDR1 MDHEN and CDR2 SYDVKM. This CDR3 contains 13 residues. V was pared by 8 bases and J by 0 bases, with 11 bases between. The full variable domain, completed using reference TRBV28 and TRBJ2-7, is DVKVTQSSRYLVKRTGEKVFLECVQDMDHENMFWYRQDPGLGLRLIYFSYDVKMKEKGDIPEGYSVSREKKERFSLILESASTNQTSMYLCASLGLRSYEQYFGPGTRLTVT.

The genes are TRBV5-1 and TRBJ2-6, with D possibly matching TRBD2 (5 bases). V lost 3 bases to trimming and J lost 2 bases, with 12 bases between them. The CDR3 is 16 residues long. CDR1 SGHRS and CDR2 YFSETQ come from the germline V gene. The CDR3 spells CASSSMTGTGANVLTF. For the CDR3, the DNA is TGCGCCAGCAGCTCGATGACGGGGACTGGGGCCAACGTCCTGACTTTC.

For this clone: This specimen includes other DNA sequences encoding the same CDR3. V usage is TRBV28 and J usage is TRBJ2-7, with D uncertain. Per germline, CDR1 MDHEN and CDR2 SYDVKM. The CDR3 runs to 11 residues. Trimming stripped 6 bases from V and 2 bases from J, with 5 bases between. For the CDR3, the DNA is TGTGCCAGCAGCCCCGCCTACGAGCAGTACTTC. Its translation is CASSPAYEQYF.

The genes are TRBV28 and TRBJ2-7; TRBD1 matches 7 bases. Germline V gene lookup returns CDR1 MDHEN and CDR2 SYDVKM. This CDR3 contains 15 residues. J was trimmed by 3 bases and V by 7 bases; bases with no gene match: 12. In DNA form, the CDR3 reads TGTGCCAGCAAAAGAGCAACAGGGGCAAGCTACGAGCAGTACTTC. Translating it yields CASKRATGASYEQYF. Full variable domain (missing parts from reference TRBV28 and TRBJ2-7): DVKVTQSSRYLVKRTGEKVFLECVQDMDHENMFWYRQDPGLGLRLIYFSYDVKMKEKGDIPEGYSVSREKKERFSLILESASTNQTSMYLCASKRATGASYEQYFGPGTRLTVT.

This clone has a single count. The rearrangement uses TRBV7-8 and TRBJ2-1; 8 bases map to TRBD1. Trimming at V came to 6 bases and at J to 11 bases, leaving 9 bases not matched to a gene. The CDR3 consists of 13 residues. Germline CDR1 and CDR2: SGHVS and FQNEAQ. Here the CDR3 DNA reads TGTGCCAGCAGGATCGGACAGGGCCTAAAGCAGTTCTTC. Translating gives CASRIGQGLKQFF.

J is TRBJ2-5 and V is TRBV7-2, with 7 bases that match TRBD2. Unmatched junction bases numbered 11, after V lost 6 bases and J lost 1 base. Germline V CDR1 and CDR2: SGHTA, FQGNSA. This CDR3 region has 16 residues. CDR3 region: CASSKGYGGGQETQYF. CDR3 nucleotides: TGTGCCAGCAGTAAAGGGTATGGCGGGGGCCAAGAGACCCAGTACTTC.

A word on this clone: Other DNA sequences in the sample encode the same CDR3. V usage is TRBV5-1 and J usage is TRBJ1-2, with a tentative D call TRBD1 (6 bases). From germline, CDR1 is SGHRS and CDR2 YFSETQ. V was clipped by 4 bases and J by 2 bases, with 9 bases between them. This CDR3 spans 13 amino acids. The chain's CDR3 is CASSPGQNYGYTF. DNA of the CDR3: TGCGCCAGCAGCCCTGGACAGAACTATGGCTACACCTTC.

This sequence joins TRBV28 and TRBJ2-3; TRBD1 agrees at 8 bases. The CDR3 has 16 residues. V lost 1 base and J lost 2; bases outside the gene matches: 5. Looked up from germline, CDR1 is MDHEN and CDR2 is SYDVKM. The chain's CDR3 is CASSLSGQAYTDTQYF. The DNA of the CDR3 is TGTGCCAGCAGTTTATCGGGACAGGCCTACACAGATACGCAGTATTTT.

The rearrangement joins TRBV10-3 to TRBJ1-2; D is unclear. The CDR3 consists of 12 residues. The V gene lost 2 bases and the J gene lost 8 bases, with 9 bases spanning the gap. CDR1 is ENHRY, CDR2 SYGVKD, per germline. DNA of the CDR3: TGTGCCATCAGTGAGCTGGAGGTCGGCTACACCTTC. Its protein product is CAISELEVGYTF.

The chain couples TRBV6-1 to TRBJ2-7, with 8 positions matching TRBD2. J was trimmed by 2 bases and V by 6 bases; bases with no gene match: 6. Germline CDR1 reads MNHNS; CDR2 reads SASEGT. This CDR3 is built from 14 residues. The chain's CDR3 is CASRASGRTYEQYF. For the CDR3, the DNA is TGTGCCAGCAGGGCTAGCGGGCGCACCTACGAGCAGTACTTC.

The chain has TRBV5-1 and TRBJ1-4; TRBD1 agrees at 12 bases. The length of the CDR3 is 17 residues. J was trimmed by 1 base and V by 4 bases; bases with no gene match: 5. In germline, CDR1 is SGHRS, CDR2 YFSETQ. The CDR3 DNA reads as TGCGCCAGCAGCCCGGGACAGGGGGCGAAAACTAATGAAAAACTGTTTTTT. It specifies CASSPGQGAKTNEKLFF.

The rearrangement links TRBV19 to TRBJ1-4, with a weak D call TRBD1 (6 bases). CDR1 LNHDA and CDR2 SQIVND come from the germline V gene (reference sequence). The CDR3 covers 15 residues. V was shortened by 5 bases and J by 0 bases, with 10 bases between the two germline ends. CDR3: CASSPGTTTNEKLFF. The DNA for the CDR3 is TGTGCCAGTAGTCCGGGGACAACAACTAATGAAAAACTGTTTTTT.

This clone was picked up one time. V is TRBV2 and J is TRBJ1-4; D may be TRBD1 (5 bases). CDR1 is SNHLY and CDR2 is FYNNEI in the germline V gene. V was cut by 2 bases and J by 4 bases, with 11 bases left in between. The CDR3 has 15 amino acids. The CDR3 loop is CASSESGVGNEKLFF. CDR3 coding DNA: TGTGCCAGCAGTGAATCGGGGGTCGGTAATGAAAAACTGTTTTTT. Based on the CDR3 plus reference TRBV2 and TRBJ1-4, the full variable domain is EPEVTQTPSHQVTQMGQEVILRCVPISNHLYFYWYRQILGQKVEFLVSFYNNEISEKSEIFDDQFSVERPDGSNFTLKIRSTKLEDSAMYFCASSESGVGNEKLFFGSGTQLSVL.

The CDR3 DNA reads as TGTGCCAGCAGCCTACAGGGGGGACAGCCCCAGCATTTT. Its translation is CASSLQGGQPQHF. The chain has TRBV5-5 and TRBJ1-5; 8 nucleotides agree with TRBD1. CDR1 and CDR2 (germline): SGHKS, YYEKEE (reference sequence). The CDR3 consists of 13 residues. With V trimmed by 4 bases and J by 7 bases, 4 bases remained unmatched.

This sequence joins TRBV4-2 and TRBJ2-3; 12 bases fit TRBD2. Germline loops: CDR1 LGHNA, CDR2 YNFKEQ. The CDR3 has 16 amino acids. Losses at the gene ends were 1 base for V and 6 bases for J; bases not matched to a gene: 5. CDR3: CASSQASGGAGDTQYF. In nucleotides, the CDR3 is TGTGCCAGCAGCCAAGCTAGCGGGGGGGCAGGCGATACGCAGTATTTT.